A selection of T cell receptor beta chains follows, all from one sample in a study of cytomegalovirus exposure and HLA in healthy donors. TCRdb's table, derived via immunoSEQ multiplex PCR, lists solely in-frame clones and lacks some. Of roughly 120,000 clones listed, 70% to 80% were seen once; the top ten hold about 2%. Sample: PBMCs. The receptors stem from a man aged 18 to 29 in good health and CMV-seronegative. CDR3s include the opening cysteine and the closing phenylalanine or tryptophan. The D gene is left open where the match is weak. The size entry is marked missing in some rows and otherwise reads once, few, many or a size class.

J,D,size,length,V,DNA,CDR3
TRBJ2-5,TRBD2,.,16,TRBV6-1,TGTGCCAGCAGTGAAAAGGGTAGGGCGGGAGCAGAGACCCAGTACTTC,CASSEKGRAGAETQYF
TRBJ2-7,.,.,23,TRBV27,TGTGCCATTAACTTGATCAGAGATGACGGAGGAGCTCACAGCGGGCTGCCCGGCGGGAAGCAGTACTTC,CAINLIRDDGGAHSGLPGGKQYF
TRBJ1-6,TRBD1,once,12,TRBV10-2,TGCGCCAGCGGGACAGCGGATTCACCCCTCCACTTT,CASGTADSPLHF
TRBJ1-1,.,.,14,TRBV28,TGTGCCAGCAGAAAAGACACTTTGAACACTGAAGCTTTCTTT,CASRKDTLNTEAFF
TRBJ1-4,.,.,15,TRBV14,TGTGCCAGCAGCGAAGCCCGGGGGGTTAGTGAAAAACTGTTTTTT,CASSEARGVSEKLFF
TRBJ2-1,TRBD2,.,16,TRBV5-1,TGCGCCAGCAGCTTTCAAACTAGCGGAATATACAATGAGCAGTTCTTC,CASSFQTSGIYNEQFF
TRBJ2-1,.,.,17,TRBV11-3,TGTGCCAGCAGCTTAGGGACTTGGACAGCAACCTACAATGAGCAGTTCTTC,CASSLGTWTATYNEQFF
TRBJ1-5,TRBD1,.,15,TRBV6-5,TGTGCCAGCAGTAGACAGGGACTGGGCAATCAGCCCCAGCATTTT,CASSRQGLGNQPQHF
TRBJ2-7,TRBD1,.,15,TRBV18,TGTGCCAGCTCAGCTGGGACAGGGAACATGTACGAGCAGTACTTC,CASSAGTGNMYEQYF
TRBJ1-6,.,.,16,TRBV7-3,TGTGCCAGCAGCGCGGGCAGGAGAGAGGATCTGTCACCCCTCCACTTT,CASSAGRREDLSPLHF
TRBJ2-3,.,.,14,TRBV7-2,TGTGCCAGCAGCTTAGGCGGGACCACAGATACGCAGTATTTT,CASSLGGTTDTQYF
TRBJ2-7,TRBD1,.,15,TRBV18,TGTGCCAGCTCAGCAGGACAGGGCATTTCCTACGAGCAGTACTTC,CASSAGQGISYEQYF
TRBJ2-1,TRBD2,.,15,TRBV19,TGTGCCAGTAGCTCGGGGGGAGGTACCTACAATGAGCAGTTCTTC,CASSSGGGTYNEQFF
TRBJ1-3,.,.,15,TRBV30,TGTGCCTGGAGTATGGGCAGAGGGGGTGCAAACACCATATATTTT,CAWSMGRGGANTIYF
TRBJ2-1,TRBD2,.,16,TRBV4-1,TGCGCCAGCAGCCAAGGAAGACTAGCGGGAGATAGAGAGCAGTTCTTC,CASSQGRLAGDREQFF
TRBJ2-7,.,.,15,TRBV30,TGTGCCTGGAGTGTGGAGTGGATAGGCACAAGGGAGCAGTACTTC,CAWSVEWIGTREQYF
TRBJ1-5,.,once,16,TRBV27,TGTGCCAGCAGCCTGACAGGACCTAGGGGCAATCAGCCCCAGCATTTT,CASSLTGPRGNQPQHF
TRBJ1-6,.,.,14,TRBV19,TGTGCCAGTAGTATACGGGGTATCGGCTCACCCCTCCACTTT,CASSIRGIGSPLHF
TRBJ1-1,TRBD1,.,15,TRBV18,TGTGCCAGCTCACTAACCGGGACAGCGAACACTGAAGCTTTCTTT,CASSLTGTANTEAFF
TRBJ2-2,.,.,17,TRBV4-3,TGCGCCAGCAGCCAAGGCTTGAGCACCGAGGGAACCGGGGAGCTGTTTTTT,CASSQGLSTEGTGELFF
TRBJ2-3,TRBD1,.,14,TRBV7-2,TGTGCCAGCAGGCAAGACAGGGGCACAGATACGCAGTATTTT,CASRQDRGTDTQYF
TRBJ2-7,.,.,13,TRBV11-3,TGTGCCAGCAGCTTAGCTAACGACTACGAGCAGTACTTC,CASSLANDYEQYF
TRBJ2-7,.,.,11,TRBV7-2,TGTGCCAGCAGCTTATCGGACGAGCAGTACTTC,CASSLSDEQYF
TRBJ2-7,.,.,12,TRBV15,TGTGCCACCAGCACGACAGCCTACGAGCAGTACTTC,CATSTTAYEQYF
TRBJ2-3,TRBD2,.,16,TRBV7-3,TGTGCCAGCAGCTCACAAGGAGCGGGAGTCGGAGATACGCAGTATTTT,CASSSQGAGVGDTQYF
TRBJ2-3,TRBD2,.,16,TRBV11-3,TGTGCCAGCAGCTTAGGGCGGGGGGTACCTACAGATACGCAGTATTTT,CASSLGRGVPTDTQYF
TRBJ1-1,.,.,15,TRBV10-3,TGTGCCATCAGTGATGGGGCTCCGGGGAACACTGAAGCTTTCTTT,CAISDGAPGNTEAFF
TRBJ2-3,.,.,14,TRBV25-1,TGTGCCAGCAGTGCTGTGAGGCTAGCGGATACGCAGTATTTT,CASSAVRLADTQYF
TRBJ2-2,.,.,14,TRBV19,TGTGCCAGTAGTATATCTTCGGGGGCCGGGGAGCTGTTTTTT,CASSISSGAGELFF
TRBJ1-2,TRBD1,few,15,TRBV5-1,TGCGCCAGCAGCTCGAACAGGGGTGTTGACTATGGCTACACCTTC,CASSSNRGVDYGYTF
TRBJ2-7,.,once,15,TRBV5-5,TGTGCCAGCAGCTTATTAGATCAGGCCTCCTACGAGCAGTACTTC,CASSLLDQASYEQYF